This T cell receptor beta chain was sequenced during a study of blood T cell repertoires in COVID-19. Recovery meant two consecutive negative NP/OP PCR tests, professional clearance, or resolved symptoms. The CDR3 has 16 residues. V shed 2 bases and J 4 bases; nucleotides not matched to a gene: 7. Germline V lookup: CDR1 LGHDT, CDR2 YNNKEL (reference sequence). The repertoire was sequenced with immunoSEQ multiplex PCR; TCRdb's copy has only in-frame clones and lacks some. Among about 480,000 clones listed, approximately 90% were seen once. Sequenced sample: PBMCs or T cells enriched from blood (not recorded which). The origin of this receptor is a woman between 40 and 50 years old who had recovered from COVID-19. The gene calls are TRBV3-1 (or the pseudogene TRBV3-2) and TRBJ2-5, with TRBD2 matching 10 bases. CDR3 region: CASSQLAGVRGETQYF. Here the CDR3 DNA reads TGTGCCAGCAGCCAACTAGCGGGAGTTCGAGGAGAGACCCAGTACTTC.